These 20 T cell receptor beta chains came from one sample sequenced in a study. TCRdb reprocessed the 5' RACE reads with MiXCR, giving one entry per CDR3 protein. The data show 40,000 to 65,000 distinct CDR3 sequences, more than 20% seen once. The sample comprised tumor-infiltrating naive CD4+ T cells sorted from the breast tumor. This sample's subset: naive CD4+ T cells, CD4+CD45RA+CD25-. The receptor source for this set is a female donor with breast cancer.

The V and J genes are TRBV5-1 and TRBJ2-2; 15 nucleotides agree with TRBD2. This CDR3 has 17 amino acids. Germline CDR1 reads SGHRS; CDR2 reads YFSETQ. Trimming removed 4 bases from V and 3 bases from J; junction bases left unmatched: 4. The DNA of the CDR3 is TGCGCCAGCAGCACCGGGACTAGCGGGAGGTACACCGGGGAGCTGTTTTTT. Protein sequence: CASSTGTSGRYTGELFF.

V and J are TRBV7-3 and TRBJ1-1, with D perhaps matching TRBD1 (5 bases). V was pared by 4 bases and J by 5 bases, with 11 bases between. Germline values: CDR1 SGHTA, CDR2 FQGTGA. There are 13 residues in the CDR3. For the CDR3, the DNA is TGTGCCAGCAGCTCTGGGGGGGGGACTGAAGCTTTCTTT. Protein sequence: CASSSGGGTEAFF.

This chain joins TRBV6-6 and TRBJ1-1; the D is unclear. Germline values: CDR1 MNHNY, CDR2 SVGAGI (reference sequence). The CDR3 contains 13 residues. V lost 8 bases and J 10 bases, leaving 20 bases between the germline ends. CDR3 in DNA: TGTGCCAGCTCTCCCGACGGAGGGTCGGCAGCTTTCTTT. Translating gives CASSPDGGSAAFF.

There are a few counts of this clonotype. This sequence joins TRBV25-1 and TRBJ1-2; D might be TRBD1 (5 bases). Germline loops: CDR1 MGHDK, CDR2 SYGVNS. The CDR3 is 10 residues long. Trimming removed 6 bases from V and 9 bases from J, with 8 bases in between. The CDR3 reads CASRGLSYTF. CDR3 bases: TGTGCCAGCAGGGGGCTGAGCTACACCTTC.

Worth noting for this clonotype: The CDR3 ends on some other residue instead of the conserved phenylalanine or tryptophan, so this is likely a read error. The V and J genes are TRBV20-1 and TRBJ2-7; D uncertain. Germline loops: CDR1 DFQATT, CDR2 SNEGSKA (reference sequence). Trimming took 6 bases from V and 0 from J, leaving 9 bases between them. CDR3 length: 12 amino acids. The CDR3 is CSAIKTSYEQYL. CDR3 bases: TGCAGTGCAATAAAAACCTCCTACGAGCAGTACTTA.

This clonotype has just a few counts. The V gene is TRBV7-9, the J gene TRBJ2-1; D possibly corresponds to TRBD2 (6 bases). This CDR3 is 13 amino acids long. CDR1 SEHNR and CDR2 FQNEAQ come from the germline V gene (reference sequence). V lost 4 bases to trimming and J lost 11 bases, with 15 bases between them. For the CDR3, the DNA is TGTGCCAGCAGCTCCGGTCGGGGGTCCCAGCAGTTCTTC. It specifies CASSSGRGSQQFF.

This rearrangement joins TRBV7-9 to TRBJ2-2; D is possibly TRBD2 (5 bases). The CDR3 covers 11 residues. The germline V gene encodes CDR1 SEHNR and CDR2 FQNEAQ (reference sequence). V was shortened by 6 bases and J by 6 bases, with 5 bases between the two germline ends. CDR3 in amino acids: CASREAGELFF. The CDR3 coding sequence is TGTGCCAGCAGGGAGGCCGGGGAGCTGTTTTTT.

This clonotype was observed a few times. This chain links TRBV20-1 with TRBJ1-3; a weak D match, TRBD1 (5 bases). Germline V gene sequence: CDR1 DFQATT, CDR2 SNEGSKA (reference sequence). The ends were cut back, 6 bases at V and 1 base at J, with 13 bases in the middle. The CDR3 has 14 residues. The chain's CDR3 is CSACNYRSGNTIYF. The CDR3 DNA reads TGCAGTGCCTGTAATTACAGGTCTGGAAACACCATATATTTT.

This clonotype was seen a few times. V gene TRBV28 combines with J gene TRBJ2-5, with D perhaps matching TRBD2 (6 bases). V was trimmed by 6 bases and J by 5 bases, leaving 13 bases between them. Germline lookup yields CDR1 MDHEN and CDR2 SYDVKM. This CDR3 is built from 13 residues. The CDR3 sequence: CASSPGLPETQYF. CDR3 DNA sequence: TGTGCCAGCAGCCCGGGACTCCCGGAGACCCAGTACTTC.

The chain recombines TRBV20-1 with TRBJ1-1; TRBD1 matches at 8 bases. V lost 3 bases and J lost 4; bases outside the gene matches: 19. The CDR3 totals 18 residues. Per the germline V gene, CDR1 is DFQATT and CDR2 is SNEGSKA (reference sequence). The CDR3 protein is CSARVLDRVGIYRTEAFF. CDR3 nucleotide sequence: TGCAGTGCTAGGGTTTTGGACAGGGTTGGAATTTACCGCACTGAAGCTTTCTTT.

This clonotype was seen a few times. V usage is TRBV7-2 and J usage is TRBJ2-5; the D gene is possibly TRBD1 (5 bases). The V and J ends lost 8 bases and 4 bases respectively, with 14 bases between them. The CDR3 is made up of 13 amino acids. Germline CDR1 is SGHTA and CDR2 is FQGNSA. The CDR3 protein is CASGARVGETQYF. The CDR3 DNA reads TGTGCCAGCGGAGCCAGGGTAGGAGAGACCCAGTACTTC.

The genes are TRBV15 and TRBJ2-2, with TRBD1 as a possible D gene (5 bases). V lost 2 bases and J lost 6, with 22 bases in between. This CDR3 is 18 amino acids long. Per germline, CDR1 LNHNV and CDR2 YYDKDF (reference sequence). CDR3 region: CATSRTIPGKLRAGELFF. CDR3 in DNA: TGTGCCACCAGCAGAACTATTCCAGGGAAGTTGCGCGCCGGGGAGCTGTTTTTT.

This clonotype came up a few times. This chain links TRBV7-2 with TRBJ2-1; D is possibly TRBD1 (5 bases). V dropped 1 base and J dropped 5 bases, with 9 bases sitting between them. Germline CDR1 is SGHTA and CDR2 is FQGNSA. The CDR3 has 14 amino acids. CDR3 residues: CASSLVDINNEQFF. The CDR3 DNA reads as TGTGCCAGCAGCTTAGTGGACATTAACAATGAGCAGTTCTTC.

The J gene is TRBJ2-1, the V gene TRBV5-1, with 8 positions matching TRBD2. Germline lookup yields CDR1 SGHRS and CDR2 YFSETQ. The V segment lost 8 bases and the J segment 6 bases; nucleotides outside the gene matches: 10. The length of the CDR3 is 14 residues. Here the CDR3 reads CASLREGLGNEQFF. DNA of the CDR3: TGCGCCAGTCTCCGGGAGGGACTCGGCAATGAGCAGTTCTTC.

The rearrangement joins TRBV12-3 or TRBV12-4 to TRBJ2-7; 10 nucleotides align to TRBD1. The CDR3 sequence is 17 residues long. Trimming removed 5 bases from V and 1 base from J; junction bases left unmatched: 11. The CDR3 spells CASSPSRGQGYSYEQYF. The CDR3 DNA reads TGTGCCAGCAGTCCTTCCAGGGGACAGGGGTATTCCTACGAGCAGTACTTC.

V and J are TRBV28 and TRBJ1-6, with TRBD1 identical over 7 bases. CDR1 and CDR2 from the germline V gene are MDHEN and SYDVKM. CDR3 size: 17 residues. J was trimmed by 4 bases and V by 2 bases; bases with no gene match: 8. Here the CDR3 reads CASSLVQGNLYNSPLHF. The CDR3, as DNA: TGTGCCAGCAGTTTAGTACAGGGGAATTTGTATAATTCACCCCTCCACTTT.

This clonotype was picked up many times. V usage is TRBV5-1 and J usage is TRBJ2-7; 8 bases map to TRBD1. This CDR3 spans 14 amino acids. V lost 3 bases to trimming and J lost 3 bases; unmatched junction nucleotides: 5. Germline V gene lookup returns CDR1 SGHRS and CDR2 YFSETQ. DNA of the CDR3: TGCGCCAGCAGCTCCGGACAGGGCTTCTACGAGCAGTACTTC. This translates into CASSSGQGFYEQYF.

As concerns this clonotype: One end of the junction does not line up with germline, which may come from a read error. V is TRBV20-1 and J is TRBJ2-3; D is perhaps TRBD1 or TRBD2 (7 bases each). The germline gives CDR1 DFQATT, CDR2 SNEGSKA (reference sequence). CDR3 size: 13 residues. The CDR3 sequence: CGAGSGGAGTQYF. In DNA form, the CDR3 reads TGCGGTGCTGGATCAGGGGGGGCAGGTACGCAGTATTTT.

This clonotype was found a few times. This sequence joins TRBV6-1 and TRBJ1-1, with D unclear. Trimming shortened V by 3 bases and J by 1 base, and 9 bases separated the two germline ends. The CDR3 has 14 amino acids. Germline CDR1 MNHNS, CDR2 SASEGT. This CDR3 is CASSDGPPNTEAFF. In DNA form, the CDR3 reads TGTGCCAGCAGTGATGGCCCCCCGAACACTGAAGCTTTCTTT.

This clonotype qualifies as medium-sized. The gene calls are TRBV6-5 and TRBJ2-1; 8 bases are a match to TRBD2. Per germline, CDR1 MNHEY and CDR2 SVGAGI. The CDR3 is 16 amino acids. With V trimmed by 6 bases and J by 12 bases, 19 bases remained unmatched. The CDR3 here is CASRSLLNMAGGGQFF. DNA of the CDR3: TGTGCCAGCAGATCCCTCCTAAATATGGCGGGAGGAGGGCAGTTCTTC.